This T cell receptor beta chain was observed in a study of T cells in Graves' hyperthyroidism and ophthalmopathy. Whole-study results and caveats: By a 13 V-J model, ophthalmopathy was set apart from stable hyperthyroidism. Most clonotypes expanded in the thyroid (above 0.001) were also present in blood.

Diagnoses used clinical symptoms, serum thyroxine and TRAb, thyroid ultrasound and orbital computed tomography. In its sample, this clonotype was seen many times. Its matching antigen is unknown. TCR beta CDR3 region amplification was performed from RNA transcripts. The TCR CDR3 was amplified in a first-round RT-PCR using the HTBI primer set. TCRdb analysed the multiplex PCR reads with MiXCR anew, one entry per CDR3 protein. The repertoire consists of some 500,000 distinct CDR3 sequences, with over 13% occurring once and the leading ten covering about a sixth. This CDR3 comprises 14 residues. V shed 4 bases, J shed 2 bases, and the junction held 5 bases outside the gene matches. Per the germline V gene, CDR1 is DFQATT and CDR2 is SNEGSKA (reference sequence).

V is TRBV20-1 and J is TRBJ2-5, with 9 bases fitting TRBD2. This TCR derives from a woman aged 18-29 years with Graves' hyperthyroidism. Source material: blood. The CDR3, as DNA: TGCAGTGCTACATTGACTAGCGGTCAAGAGACCCAGTACTTC. It yields the protein CSATLTSGQETQYF.